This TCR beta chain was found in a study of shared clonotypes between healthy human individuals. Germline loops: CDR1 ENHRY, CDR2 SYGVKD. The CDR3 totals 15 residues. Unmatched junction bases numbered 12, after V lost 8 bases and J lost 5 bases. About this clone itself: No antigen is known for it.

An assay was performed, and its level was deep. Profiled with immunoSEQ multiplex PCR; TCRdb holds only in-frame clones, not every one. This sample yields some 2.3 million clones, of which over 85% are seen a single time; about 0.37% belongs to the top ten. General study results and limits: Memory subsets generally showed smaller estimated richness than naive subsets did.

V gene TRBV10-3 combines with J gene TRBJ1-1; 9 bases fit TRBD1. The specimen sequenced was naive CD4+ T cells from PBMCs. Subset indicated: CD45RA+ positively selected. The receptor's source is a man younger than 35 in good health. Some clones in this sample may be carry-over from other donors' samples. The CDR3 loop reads CAIRRGQGEVTEAFF. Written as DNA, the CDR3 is TGTGCCATCCGTCGGGGACAGGGTGAGGTGACTGAAGCTTTCTTT.